This T cell receptor beta chain was found in a study of blood T cell repertoires in COVID-19. Across the study: In each case, the material was cDNA or gDNA derived from T cells, B-cell-depleted T cells, or PBMCs.

This clone showed up just a few times. Per the original methods: Reference gene primer amplification yielded estimated nucleated cell counts. Produced via immunoSEQ multiplex PCR; TCRdb's table is partial and in-frame only. For V, J and clone size, that table is used; D and trimming come from the DNA. This table has 200,000 to 250,000 clones, 70% to 90% appearing once. Individuals aged about 18 to 89 years were recruited from approximately 22 US areas. Which cohort a participant joined came from the clinical history participants gave. CDR3 length: 18 residues. CDR1 is LGHDT, CDR2 YNNKEL, per germline (reference sequence). Trimming took 4 bases from V and 2 from J, leaving 24 bases between them.

This chain joins TRBV3-1 (or the pseudogene TRBV3-2) and TRBJ2-7; D is possibly TRBD2 (6 bases). The sequenced material came from PBMCs or T cells enriched from blood (not recorded which). This receptor was taken from a woman aged 45-59 years with acute COVID-19. The CDR3 is CASSRDCPLSHSTYEQYF. CDR3 sequence (DNA): TGTGCCAGCAGCCGGGACTGCCCTCTCTCCCATTCCACCTACGAGCAGTACTTC.